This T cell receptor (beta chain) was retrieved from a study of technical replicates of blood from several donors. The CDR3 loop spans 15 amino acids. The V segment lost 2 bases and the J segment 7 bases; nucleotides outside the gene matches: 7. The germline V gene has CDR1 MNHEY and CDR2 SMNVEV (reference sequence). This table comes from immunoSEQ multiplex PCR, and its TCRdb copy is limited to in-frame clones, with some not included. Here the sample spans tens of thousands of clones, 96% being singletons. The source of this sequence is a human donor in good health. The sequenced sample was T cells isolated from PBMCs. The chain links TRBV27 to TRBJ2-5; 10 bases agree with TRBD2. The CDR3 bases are TGTGCCAGCAGTTTACGCCTAGCGGGAGTCGCGACCCAGTACTTC. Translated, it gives CASSLRLAGVATQYF.